This entry lists 10 T cell receptor beta chains sequenced from one sample in a study of cytomegalovirus exposure and HLA in healthy donors. The study ran its PCR with 60 Vbeta and 13 Jbeta primers. The assay was immunoSEQ multiplex PCR, and TCRdb's table has in-frame clones only and misses some. The data show about 150,000 clones, over 80% seen once. Sample: PBMCs. All receptors come from a male donor in good health and CMV-seronegative.

The rearrangement links TRBV5-1 to TRBJ2-5; 8 bases agree with TRBD1. The CDR3 has 16 residues. The V and J ends lost 3 bases and 7 bases, in that order; junction bases with no gene match: 14. CDR1 is SGHRS and CDR2 is YFSETQ in the germline V gene. The CDR3 DNA reads TGCGCCAGCAGCTGGGTGACAGGGGACACCCCTGCGACCCAGTACTTC. This codes for CASSWVTGDTPATQYF.

The chain couples TRBV15 to TRBJ2-6; TRBD1 matches at 7 bases. This CDR3 comprises 17 residues. The V gene's germline CDR1 is LNHNV and CDR2 YYDKDF (reference sequence). J was trimmed by 3 bases and V by 0 bases; bases with no gene match: 5. CDR3 region: CATSRETGWSGANVLTF. The CDR3 nucleotides are TGTGCCACCAGCAGAGAGACAGGGTGGAGTGGGGCCAACGTCCTGACTTTC.

The genes are TRBV19 and TRBJ1-2; perhaps TRBD1 as D (6 bases). Germline CDR1 and CDR2: LNHDA and SQIVND (reference sequence). This CDR3 has 16 amino acids. V was cut by 10 bases and J by 7 bases, with 28 bases left in between. The CDR3 region has the DNA TGTGCCACCAGGCCGGGACATAATGTACTAAAGGGTGGCTACACCTTC. Its protein is CATRPGHNVLKGGYTF.

This chain joins TRBV27 and TRBJ1-5; TRBD1 matches 7 bases. The ends lost 3 bases at V and 8 bases at J; junction bases unmatched: 10. CDR3 size: 15 residues. The germline CDR1 and CDR2 sequences are MNHEY and SMNVEV (reference sequence). This CDR3 reads CASSLTSQGGKPQHF. For the CDR3, the DNA is TGTGCCAGCAGTTTGACTTCTCAGGGGGGCAAGCCCCAGCATTTT.

The chain uses TRBV6-1 and TRBJ2-7; 9 positions match TRBD2. CDR1 and CDR2 from the germline V gene are MNHNS and SASEGT. CDR3 length: 15 amino acids. Trimming at V came to 3 bases and at J to 5 bases, leaving 8 bases not matched to a gene. For the CDR3, the DNA is TGTGCCAGCAGTGACATAGGGACTAGCAGGCACGAGCAGTACTTC. It is translated as CASSDIGTSRHEQYF.

This sequence joins TRBV13 and TRBJ1-2; D unclear. Trimming left V 5 bases short and J 6 bases short, with 16 bases between. CDR1 and CDR2 (germline): PRHDT, FYEKMQ (reference sequence). The CDR3 has 14 amino acids. CDR3 protein: CASSLRARLDGYTF. CDR3 bases: TGTGCCAGCAGCCTCCGAGCTAGGCTGGATGGCTACACCTTC.

The V and J genes are TRBV2 and TRBJ2-7; D is possibly TRBD1 (5 bases). Germline V CDR1 and CDR2: SNHLY, FYNNEI. Trimming left V 2 bases short and J 0 bases short, with 11 bases between. This CDR3 has 15 amino acids. The CDR3 loop is CASSELGQSSYEQYF. In nucleotides, the CDR3 is TGTGCCAGCAGTGAATTGGGGCAGAGCTCCTACGAGCAGTACTTC.

The V and J genes are TRBV5-1 and TRBJ2-5, with 7 bases identical to TRBD1. The V gene end was trimmed by 4 bases and the J gene end by 3 bases; junction bases not matched to a gene: 9. The germline V gene encodes CDR1 SGHRS and CDR2 YFSETQ. This CDR3 region has 15 residues. The CDR3 DNA sequence: TGCGCCAGCAGCCCATTACTTGGGACAGAAGAGACCCAGTACTTC. Amino acid sequence: CASSPLLGTEETQYF.

This clone has more than one count but fewer than ten. This chain uses TRBV10-2 with TRBJ1-1, with D perhaps TRBD1 (5 bases). The germline V and J ends were trimmed by 6 bases and 7 bases, with 9 bases remaining between them. The CDR3 sequence is 11 residues long. From germline, CDR1 is WSHSY and CDR2 SAAADI. This CDR3 reads CASSDRVEAFF. Here the CDR3 DNA reads TGCGCCAGCAGCGACAGAGTTGAAGCTTTCTTT.

This chain uses TRBV19 with TRBJ1-4, with D possibly matching TRBD1 (5 bases). The CDR3 consists of 14 residues. Germline CDR1 LNHDA, CDR2 SQIVND (reference sequence). Trimming left V 10 bases short and J 8 bases short, with 20 bases between. CDR3 loop: CANRSPGLDEKLFF. The CDR3 DNA reads TGTGCCAATAGATCGCCGGGACTAGACGAAAAACTGTTTTTT.